Sequencing of this T cell receptor (beta chain) was carried out in a study of CD8+ T cells in alopecia areata. The authors extracted RNA and reverse transcribed it into cDNA as the sequencing template. Clones were read by immunoSEQ multiplex PCR, and TCRdb kept only the in-frame ones, dropping some. Of about 140,000 clones listed, about 88% are singletons. The treatment here: oral pan-JAK inhibitor, 5-10 mg twice daily. Germline trimming cut 3 bases from V and 6 bases from J; bases unmatched to any gene: 6. Germline CDR1 reads SGDLS; CDR2 reads YYNGEE. The CDR3 consists of 13 residues. The material was CD8+ T cells sorted from blood, obtained at week 4, from a patient treated with tofacitinib. The chain is built from TRBV9 and TRBJ2-7; TRBD2 matches 7 bases. The receptor was isolated from a human donor with alopecia areata. The CDR3 DNA sequence: TGTGCCAGCAGCGCCGACGGGGGGTTCGAGCAGTACTTC. Amino acid sequence: CASSADGGFEQYF.